Below are 31 T cell receptor beta chains sequenced from a single sample in a study of post-analysis software for immune sequencing data. Study outcomes and limitations: Compared with controls, patients had more of about 5 TRBV segments, including TRBV5-6, TRBV5-1 and TRBV20-1.

The antigens these receptors bind are not known. The authors incorporated unique molecular identifiers into the TCR beta cDNA libraries. TCRdb recomputed calls from the PCR reads with MiXCR, one row per CDR3 protein. This table holds roughly 430,000 distinct CDR3 sequences, approximately 42% found once. Sequenced sample: blood. These TCRs come from a girl aged 2 to 10 with multiple sclerosis.

The sample holds a few counts of this clonotype. The V call is TRBV5-4, the J call TRBJ1-4; 9 bases are shared with TRBD1. The CDR3 length is 14 residues. After removal of 4 bases from V and 6 bases from J, the junction contained 4 bases not matched to a gene. From germline, CDR1 is SGHNT and CDR2 YYREEE (reference sequence). CDR3 sequence: CASSHGTGYEKLFF. The CDR3 nucleotides read TGTGCCAGCAGCCACGGGACAGGGTATGAAAAACTGTTTTTT.

J is TRBJ2-1 and V is TRBV19; TRBD1 aligns across 8 bases. Per germline, CDR1 LNHDA and CDR2 SQIVND (reference sequence). The trim removed 9 bases at V and 7 bases at J, leaving 8 bases unmatched. The CDR3 is made up of 13 amino acids. The CDR3 nucleotides read TGTGCCAGCGGACAGGGAAATCTAAATGAGCAGTTCTTC. It yields the protein CASGQGNLNEQFF.

This clonotype was seen only a few times. This chain's CDR3 is CASSSQQGVVVNQPQHF. DNA for the CDR3: TGTGCCAGCAGTTCCCAACAGGGGGTCGTTGTTAATCAGCCCCAGCATTTT. J is TRBJ1-5 and V is TRBV28, with 8 positions matching TRBD1. J lost 4 bases, V lost 4 bases, and 12 bases had no gene match. Germline V gene data show CDR1 as MDHEN and CDR2 as SYDVKM. The CDR3 length is 17 residues.

This sequence joins TRBV5-6 and TRBJ1-1; D is undetermined. Looked up from germline, CDR1 is SGHDT and CDR2 is YYEEEE. The length of the CDR3 is 13 residues. Trimming shortened V by 5 bases and J by 0 bases, and 8 bases separated the two germline ends. The chain's CDR3 is CASRSGMNTEAFF. The CDR3 coding sequence is TGTGCCAGCAGATCGGGGATGAACACTGAAGCTTTCTTT.

The chain's CDR3 is CASSRTAYGYTF. CDR3 bases: TGTGCCAGTAGCCGGACAGCCTATGGCTACACCTTC. The chain joins TRBV19 to TRBJ1-2, with D maybe TRBD1 (6 bases). Trimming pared 6 bases from V and 4 bases from J, leaving 9 bases between. The germline gives CDR1 LNHDA, CDR2 SQIVND (reference sequence). The CDR3 contains 12 residues.

A few counts support this clonotype. The chain joins TRBV6-5 to TRBJ2-1, with D perhaps matching TRBD1 or TRBD2 (6 bases each). CDR3 size: 14 residues. V lost 7 bases to trimming and J lost 0 bases, with 10 bases between them. CDR1 and CDR2 from the germline V gene are MNHEY and SVGAGI. The CDR3: CASTRGASYNEQFF. The CDR3 DNA reads as TGTGCCAGCACAAGGGGGGCCTCCTACAATGAGCAGTTCTTC.

The V call is TRBV29-1, the J call TRBJ2-1; tentatively, D is TRBD1 (6 bases). Germline lookup yields CDR1 SQVTM and CDR2 ANQGSEA. This CDR3 region has 13 residues. Trimming took 4 bases from V and 3 from J, leaving 10 bases between them. The chain's CDR3 is CSVVRDIYNEQFF. As DNA, the CDR3 is TGCAGCGTTGTAAGGGACATCTACAATGAGCAGTTCTTC.

The chain combines TRBV5-5 with TRBJ2-1, with D possibly TRBD1 on 6 matching bases. V was trimmed by 4 bases and J by 10 bases, leaving 27 bases between them. The CDR3 loop spans 17 amino acids. Germline V CDR1 and CDR2: SGHKS, YYEKEE (reference sequence). The CDR3 protein is CASSQHVARGLFGEQFF. CDR3 nucleotides: TGTGCCAGCAGCCAACATGTCGCCAGGGGCCTTTTCGGGGAGCAGTTCTTC. Using reference TRBV5-5 and TRBJ2-1 for the parts outside the CDR3, the full variable domain is DAGVTQSPTHLIKTRGQQVTLRCSPISGHKSVSWYQQVLGQGPQFIFQYYEKEERGRGNFPDRFSARQFPNYSSELNVNALLLGDSALYLCASSQHVARGLFGEQFFGPGTRLTVL.

The CDR3: CASTTSAGRSYEQYF. As DNA, the CDR3 is TGTGCCAGCACCACAAGCGCAGGGAGGTCCTACGAGCAGTACTTC. The V and J genes are TRBV7-9 and TRBJ2-7, with a possible D match to TRBD2 (6 bases). Deletions cut 7 bases from V and 1 base from J, with 17 bases between. In germline, CDR1 is SEHNR, CDR2 FQNEAQ (reference sequence). The CDR3 consists of 15 residues.

Only a few counts were recorded for this clonotype. This chain connects TRBV29-1 to TRBJ1-5; D uncertain. Trimming took 0 bases from V and 3 from J, leaving 9 bases between them. The V gene's germline CDR1 is SQVTM and CDR2 ANQGSEA. This CDR3 has 14 residues. CDR3 DNA: TGCAGCGTTGAAGACGAGCACCTCAATCAGCCCCAGCATTTT. It translates to CSVEDEHLNQPQHF. The complete variable domain, with remaining parts taken from reference TRBV29-1 and TRBJ1-5, reads SAVISQKPSRDICQRGTSLTIQCQVDSQVTMMFWYRQQPGQSLTLIATANQGSEATYESGFVIDKFPISRPNLTFSTLTVSNMSPEDSSIYLCSVEDEHLNQPQHFGDGTRLSIL.

The V gene is TRBV5-5, the J gene TRBJ1-6; D is uncertain. The length of the CDR3 is 12 residues. V was trimmed by 6 bases and J by 13 bases, leaving 14 bases between them. Per germline, CDR1 SGHKS and CDR2 YYEKEE (reference sequence). CDR3 sequence reads: CASTHLFAPLHF. CDR3 in DNA: TGTGCCAGCACCCATTTATTTGCCCCCCTCCACTTT.

V usage is TRBV18 and J usage is TRBJ2-7; the D gene is possibly TRBD2 (6 bases). This CDR3 is 15 amino acids long. In germline, CDR1 is KGHSH, CDR2 LQKENI. Trimming cost V 2 bases and J 4 bases, with 15 bases left between them. The CDR3, as DNA: TGTGCCAGCTCACCATTAGGGGTGGGAGGTTACGAGCAGTACTTC. Translation: CASSPLGVGGYEQYF.

V gene TRBV5-1 combines with J gene TRBJ2-2, with TRBD1 matching over 9 bases. The CDR3 covers 15 residues. Looked up from germline, CDR1 is SGHRS and CDR2 is YFSETQ. With V trimmed by 4 bases and J by 11 bases, 12 bases remained unmatched. The CDR3 protein is CASSPRTGDNGELFF. The DNA of the CDR3 is TGCGCCAGCAGCCCGAGGACAGGGGATAACGGCGAGCTGTTTTTT.

The table lists this clonotype with a few counts. This chain uses TRBV7-2 with TRBJ1-2, with D possibly TRBD1 on 6 matching bases. CDR1 is SGHTA, CDR2 FQGNSA, per germline. CDR3 length: 14 residues. Trimming removed 5 bases from V and 5 bases from J, with 15 bases in between. The CDR3 coding sequence is TGTGCCAGCAGCATTGGACAGATTGAATATGGCTACACCTTC. Encoded protein: CASSIGQIEYGYTF.

The table lists this clonotype with a count of one. This chain connects TRBV6-5 to TRBJ2-1, with 9 bases identical to TRBD1. V lost 6 bases, J lost 0 bases, and 6 bases stayed unmatched. Germline values: CDR1 MNHEY, CDR2 SVGAGI. The CDR3 extends over 16 amino acids. The CDR3 nucleotides read TGTGCCAGCAGCATGGGGGGACAGGGCTCCTACAATGAGCAGTTCTTC. Its translation is CASSMGGQGSYNEQFF.

This clonotype was observed a handful of times. This chain connects TRBV29-1 to TRBJ1-2; a weak D match, TRBD1 (5 bases). The V end was cut by 5 bases, the J end by 3 bases, with 13 bases between. The CDR3 is 13 amino acids. Germline V lookup: CDR1 SQVTM, CDR2 ANQGSEA. CDR3 region: CSVPGRGHYGYTF. In nucleotides, the CDR3 is TGCAGCGTTCCCGGGAGGGGCCACTATGGCTACACCTTC.

The V and J genes are TRBV7-9 and TRBJ2-3; TRBD1 aligns across 8 bases. CDR3 size: 16 residues. V was pared by 5 bases and J by 1 base, with 8 bases of the junction left unmatched. CDR1 is SEHNR, CDR2 FQNEAQ, per germline (reference sequence). The CDR3 DNA reads TGTGCCAGCAGCCCCCGGACAGGGCGCCGCACAGATACGCAGTATTTT. This translates into CASSPRTGRRTDTQYF.

This clonotype was recorded a few times. This chain uses TRBV5-6 with TRBJ2-7; D call uncertain. Trimming took 0 bases from V and 3 from J, leaving 7 bases between them. The CDR3 loop spans 13 amino acids. Per the germline V gene, CDR1 is SGHDT and CDR2 is YYEEEE. The CDR3 loop is CASSLALFYEQYF. The DNA of the CDR3 is TGTGCCAGCAGCTTGGCCCTCTTCTACGAGCAGTACTTC.

This chain links TRBV20-1 with TRBJ1-2; D remains ambiguous. CDR3 size: 9 residues. Trimming removed 5 bases at V and 6 bases at J, with 4 bases between. Germline CDR1 DFQATT, CDR2 SNEGSKA (reference sequence). In DNA, the CDR3 is TGCAGTGCTCCTAATGGCTACACCTTC. This encodes CSAPNGYTF.

The rearrangement joins TRBV15 to TRBJ2-7; D may match TRBD1 or TRBD2 (5 bases each). The CDR3 contains 12 residues. Deletions cut 5 bases from V and 7 bases from J, with 12 bases between. Per the germline V gene, CDR1 is LNHNV and CDR2 is YYDKDF (reference sequence). The chain's CDR3 is CATSPHGGEQYF. The DNA for the CDR3 is TGTGCCACCAGCCCCCATGGGGGAGAGCAGTACTTC.

This clonotype came up a few times. This CDR3 is CASSLGLVKTQYF. The CDR3 region has the DNA TGTGCCAGCAGTTTAGGACTAGTCAAGACCCAGTACTTC. The chain is built from TRBV12-3 or TRBV12-4 and TRBJ2-7, with a weak D call TRBD2 (6 bases). The J call may be mistaken, given a closer DNA end match to TRBJ2-5. The CDR3 length is 13 residues.

The rearrangement uses TRBV27 and TRBJ2-1, with D tentatively TRBD1 (5 bases). Trimming removed 4 bases from V and 3 bases from J, with 10 bases in between. CDR1 is MNHEY, CDR2 SMNVEV, per germline (reference sequence). This CDR3 has 14 amino acids. DNA for the CDR3: TGTGCCAGCAGTTCTCCGGACATCTACAATGAGCAGTTCTTC. Translation: CASSSPDIYNEQFF.

The rearrangement links TRBV6-1 to TRBJ2-7; 7 positions agree with TRBD1. Germline V gene lookup returns CDR1 MNHNS and CDR2 SASEGT. The CDR3 length is 15 residues. Trimming removed 1 base from V and 2 bases from J; junction bases left unmatched: 5. Written as DNA, the CDR3 is TGTGCCAGCAGTGAAGAGACAGGGTTCACCTACGAGCAGTACTTC. The encoded protein is CASSEETGFTYEQYF.

The V and J genes are TRBV24-1 and TRBJ1-4; D gene uncertain. Germline assignment: CDR1 KGHDR and CDR2 SFDVKD. Trimming removed 3 bases from V and 0 bases from J, with 7 bases in between. The CDR3 is made up of 15 amino acids. The CDR3 DNA reads as TGTGCCACCAGTGATCATGGAACAACTAATGAAAAACTGTTTTTT. Protein sequence: CATSDHGTTNEKLFF.

This chain joins TRBV3-1 and TRBJ2-3; TRBD2 matches at 12 bases. J lost 2 bases, V lost 1 base, and 1 base had no gene match. The CDR3 totals 16 residues. The V gene's germline CDR1 is LGHDT and CDR2 YNNKEL (reference sequence). CDR3 residues: CASSQGLAGDTDTQYF. CDR3 coding DNA: TGTGCCAGCAGCCAAGGACTAGCGGGGGACACAGATACGCAGTATTTT.

This clonotype showed up just a few times. The chain joins TRBV4-1 to TRBJ2-4, with 13 positions matching TRBD2. Germline V gene data show CDR1 as MGHRA and CDR2 as YSYEKL. The CDR3 has 20 residues. The junction had 17 bases not matched to a gene; V was cut back by 1 base and J by 8 bases. CDR3 sequence: CASSQAPYQGLAGPGYIQYF. CDR3 in DNA: TGCGCCAGCAGCCAAGCCCCGTATCAGGGACTAGCGGGACCAGGGTACATTCAGTACTTC.

This clonotype was counted only a few times. This rearrangement joins TRBV11-1 to TRBJ2-1; the D gene is possibly TRBD2 (6 bases). Germline values: CDR1 SGHAT, CDR2 FQDESV (reference sequence). V shed 1 base and J shed 5 bases, with 15 bases lying between them. The CDR3 runs to 16 residues. CDR3 sequence (DNA): TGTGCCAGCAGCTTAGGCCGGGACTGGGAAAACAATGAGCAGTTCTTC. Amino acids: CASSLGRDWENNEQFF.

The V and J genes are TRBV7-9 and TRBJ1-5, with TRBD1 as a possible D gene (5 bases). Per germline, CDR1 SEHNR and CDR2 FQNEAQ (reference sequence). The CDR3 runs 14 residues. Trimming left V 5 bases short and J 5 bases short, with 13 bases between. The CDR3 coding sequence is TGTGCCAGCAGCCCCTGGACAATCGATCAGCCCCAGCATTTT. As protein: CASSPWTIDQPQHF.

In this sample, this clonotype turned up a few times. This may be a read error: a much more frequent sequence differs by one nucleotide. The chain couples TRBV6-1 to TRBJ1-2; tentatively, D is TRBD1 (5 bases). From germline, CDR1 is MNHNS and CDR2 SASEGT. The CDR3 is 13 amino acids. CDR3 protein: CTSKVRGNYGYTF. The CDR3 bases are TGTACCAGCAAGGTTCGGGGGAACTATGGCTACACCTTC.

The J gene is TRBJ2-7, the V gene TRBV5-1; a weak D match, TRBD1 (6 bases). Germline V gene sequence: CDR1 SGHRS, CDR2 YFSETQ. V was cut by 3 bases and J by 0 bases, with 13 bases left in between. This CDR3 region has 15 residues. The CDR3 region has the DNA TGCGCCAGCAGCTCAGGACAGAGGAGCTCCTACGAGCAGTACTTC. As protein: CASSSGQRSSYEQYF.

This clonotype was picked up a small number of times. The V and J genes are TRBV6-5 and TRBJ1-5; D not certain. V was pared by 2 bases and J by 10 bases, with 12 bases between. The CDR3 has 13 residues. CDR1 is MNHEY and CDR2 is SVGAGI in the germline V gene. The CDR3 spells CASSYGGSEPQHF. For the CDR3, the DNA is TGTGCCAGCAGTTACGGCGGGAGTGAACCCCAGCATTTT.